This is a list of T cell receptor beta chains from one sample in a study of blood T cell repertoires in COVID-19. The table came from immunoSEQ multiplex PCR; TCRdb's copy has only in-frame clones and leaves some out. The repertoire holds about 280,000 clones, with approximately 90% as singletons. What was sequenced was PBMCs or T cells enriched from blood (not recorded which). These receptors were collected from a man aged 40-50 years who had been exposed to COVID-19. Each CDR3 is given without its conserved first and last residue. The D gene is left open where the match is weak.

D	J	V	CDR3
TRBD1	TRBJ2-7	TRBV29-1	SVVPGQAYEQY
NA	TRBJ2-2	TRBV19	ASSRQANTGELF
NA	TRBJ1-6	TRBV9	ASSPTGYDSPLH
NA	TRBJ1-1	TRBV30	AWSVLEYGNTEAF
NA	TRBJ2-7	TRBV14	ASSQVFSGSSYEQY
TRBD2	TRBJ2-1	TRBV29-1	SVEGLASGEQF
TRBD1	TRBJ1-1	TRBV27	ASRLTGTGSYTEAF
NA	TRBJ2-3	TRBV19	ASSFLAKSTDTQY
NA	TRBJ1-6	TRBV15	ATSRGNGEGTPLH
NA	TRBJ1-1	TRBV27	ASSSVNTEAF
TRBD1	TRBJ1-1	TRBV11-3	ASSQDRGSTEAF
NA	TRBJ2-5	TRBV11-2	ASSLVPGEEETQY
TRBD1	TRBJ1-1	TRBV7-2	ASSLAGQGETEAF
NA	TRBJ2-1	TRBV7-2	ASSLEKAPSSYNEQF
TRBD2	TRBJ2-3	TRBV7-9	ASSFSGRVEEDTQY
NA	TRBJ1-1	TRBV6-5	ASSYRPEVNTEAF
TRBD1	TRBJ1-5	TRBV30	AWGTGDMLNQPQH
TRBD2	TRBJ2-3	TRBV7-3	ASSFGTSGKDTQY
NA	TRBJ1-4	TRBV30	AWSLTGGTNEKLF
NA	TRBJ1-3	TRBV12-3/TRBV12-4	ASSLFSGNTIY
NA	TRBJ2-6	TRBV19	ASSLGESGANVLT
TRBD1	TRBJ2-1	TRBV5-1	ASSAGRDRGHEQF
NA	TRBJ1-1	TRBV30	AWSVKLRDTEAF
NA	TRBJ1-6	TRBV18	ASSPDLSSYNSPLH
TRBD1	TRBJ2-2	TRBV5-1	ASRTGDRVKGGELF
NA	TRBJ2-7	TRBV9	ASSVGDSSYEQY
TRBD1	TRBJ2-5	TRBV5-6	ASSYRTGYQETQY
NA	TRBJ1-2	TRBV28	ASSRGQGYT
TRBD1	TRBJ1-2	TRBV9	ASRVTSGTGLDGYT
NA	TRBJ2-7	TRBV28	ASSATYEQY
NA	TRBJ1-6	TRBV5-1	ASSPGSAYNSPLH
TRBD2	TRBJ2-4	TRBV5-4	ASSTPGLAGGEIQY
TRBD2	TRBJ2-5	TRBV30	AWSALRTSGSQETQY
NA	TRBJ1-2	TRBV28	ARIDSLYPTNYGYT
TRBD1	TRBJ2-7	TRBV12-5	ASGLVLGGPGQGRYEQY
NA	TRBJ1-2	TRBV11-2	ASSLEGSGYT
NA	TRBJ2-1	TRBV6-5	ASSSGGSYNEQF
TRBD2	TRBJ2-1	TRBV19	ASSWTSGRSGQF
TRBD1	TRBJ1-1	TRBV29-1	SVRQGARGTEAF
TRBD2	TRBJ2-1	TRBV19	ASSTRGLGLAGWSEQF
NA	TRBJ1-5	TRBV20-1	SASQGPPQH
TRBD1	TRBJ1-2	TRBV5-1	ASSSLGTVYGYT
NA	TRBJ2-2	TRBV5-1	ASSLGRDTGELF
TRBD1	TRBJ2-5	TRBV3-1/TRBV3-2	ASSQNRGQETQY
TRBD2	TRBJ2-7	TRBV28	ASSPFGLAGPLTYEQY
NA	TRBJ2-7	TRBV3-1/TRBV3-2	ASSQVEGSSEQY
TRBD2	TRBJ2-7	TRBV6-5	ASRLAGVSEQY
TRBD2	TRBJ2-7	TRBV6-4	ASSQFAAGIYEQY
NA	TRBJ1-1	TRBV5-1	ASSFQGTDTEAF
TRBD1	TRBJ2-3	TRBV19	ASSIAGGSQY
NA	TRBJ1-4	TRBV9	ASSGRDSEVF
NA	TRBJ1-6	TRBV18	ASSPPAGANSPLH